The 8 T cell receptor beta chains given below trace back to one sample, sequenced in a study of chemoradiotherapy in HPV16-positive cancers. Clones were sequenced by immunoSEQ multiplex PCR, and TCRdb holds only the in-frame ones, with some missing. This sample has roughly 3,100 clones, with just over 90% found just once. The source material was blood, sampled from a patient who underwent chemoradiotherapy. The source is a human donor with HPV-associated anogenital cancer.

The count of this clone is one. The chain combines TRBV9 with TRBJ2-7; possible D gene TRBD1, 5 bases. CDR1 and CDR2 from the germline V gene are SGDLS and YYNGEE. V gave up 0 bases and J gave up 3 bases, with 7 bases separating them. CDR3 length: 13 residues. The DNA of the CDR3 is TGTGCCAGCAGCGTAGAGGGGCTCTACGAGCAGTACTTC. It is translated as CASSVEGLYEQYF.

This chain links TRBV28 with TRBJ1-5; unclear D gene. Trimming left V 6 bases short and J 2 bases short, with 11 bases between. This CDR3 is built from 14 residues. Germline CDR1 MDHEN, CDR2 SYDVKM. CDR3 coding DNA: TGTGCCAGCAGCCGACTCGAGGGCAATCAGCCCCAGCATTTT. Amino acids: CASSRLEGNQPQHF.

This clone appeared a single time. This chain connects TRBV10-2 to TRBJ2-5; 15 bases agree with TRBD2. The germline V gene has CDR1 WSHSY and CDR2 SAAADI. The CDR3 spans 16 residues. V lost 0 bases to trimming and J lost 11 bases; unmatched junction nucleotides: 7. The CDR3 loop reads CASSESAGLAGGGQYF. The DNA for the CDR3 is TGCGCCAGCAGTGAGTCCGCGGGACTAGCGGGAGGAGGGCAGTACTTC.

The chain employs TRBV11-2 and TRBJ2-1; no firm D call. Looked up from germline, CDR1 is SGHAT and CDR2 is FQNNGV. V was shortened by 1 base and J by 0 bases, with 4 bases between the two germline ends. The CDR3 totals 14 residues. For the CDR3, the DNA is TGTGCCAGCAGCTTAGCCAGCTCCTACAATGAGCAGTTCTTC. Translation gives CASSLASSYNEQFF.

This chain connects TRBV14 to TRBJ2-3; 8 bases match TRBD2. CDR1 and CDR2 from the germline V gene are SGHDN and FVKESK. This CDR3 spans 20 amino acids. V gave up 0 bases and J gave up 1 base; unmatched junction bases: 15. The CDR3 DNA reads TGTGCCAGCAGCCAAGATCATCCATCCCGCCAGCGGGGGCGCACAGATACGCAGTATTTT. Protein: CASSQDHPSRQRGRTDTQYF.

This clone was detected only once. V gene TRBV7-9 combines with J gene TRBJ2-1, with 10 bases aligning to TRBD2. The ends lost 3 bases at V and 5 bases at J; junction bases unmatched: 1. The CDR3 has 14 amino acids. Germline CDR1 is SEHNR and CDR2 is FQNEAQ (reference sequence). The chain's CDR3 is CASSFGTSDNEQFF. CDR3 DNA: TGTGCCAGCAGCTTCGGGACTAGCGACAATGAGCAGTTCTTC.

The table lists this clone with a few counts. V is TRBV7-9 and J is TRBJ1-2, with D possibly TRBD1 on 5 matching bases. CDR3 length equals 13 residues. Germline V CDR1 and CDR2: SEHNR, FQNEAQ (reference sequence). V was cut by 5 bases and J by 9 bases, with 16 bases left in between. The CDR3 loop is CASSLQTAFSYTF. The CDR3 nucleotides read TGTGCCAGCAGCCTCCAGACAGCCTTTAGCTACACCTTC.

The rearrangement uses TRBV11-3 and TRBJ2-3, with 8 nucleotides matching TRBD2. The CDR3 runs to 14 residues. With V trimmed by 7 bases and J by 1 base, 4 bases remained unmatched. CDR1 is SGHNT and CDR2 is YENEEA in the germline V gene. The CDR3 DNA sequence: TGTGCCAGCAAGGCGGGAGGAGGCACAGATACGCAGTATTTT. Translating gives CASKAGGGTDTQYF.